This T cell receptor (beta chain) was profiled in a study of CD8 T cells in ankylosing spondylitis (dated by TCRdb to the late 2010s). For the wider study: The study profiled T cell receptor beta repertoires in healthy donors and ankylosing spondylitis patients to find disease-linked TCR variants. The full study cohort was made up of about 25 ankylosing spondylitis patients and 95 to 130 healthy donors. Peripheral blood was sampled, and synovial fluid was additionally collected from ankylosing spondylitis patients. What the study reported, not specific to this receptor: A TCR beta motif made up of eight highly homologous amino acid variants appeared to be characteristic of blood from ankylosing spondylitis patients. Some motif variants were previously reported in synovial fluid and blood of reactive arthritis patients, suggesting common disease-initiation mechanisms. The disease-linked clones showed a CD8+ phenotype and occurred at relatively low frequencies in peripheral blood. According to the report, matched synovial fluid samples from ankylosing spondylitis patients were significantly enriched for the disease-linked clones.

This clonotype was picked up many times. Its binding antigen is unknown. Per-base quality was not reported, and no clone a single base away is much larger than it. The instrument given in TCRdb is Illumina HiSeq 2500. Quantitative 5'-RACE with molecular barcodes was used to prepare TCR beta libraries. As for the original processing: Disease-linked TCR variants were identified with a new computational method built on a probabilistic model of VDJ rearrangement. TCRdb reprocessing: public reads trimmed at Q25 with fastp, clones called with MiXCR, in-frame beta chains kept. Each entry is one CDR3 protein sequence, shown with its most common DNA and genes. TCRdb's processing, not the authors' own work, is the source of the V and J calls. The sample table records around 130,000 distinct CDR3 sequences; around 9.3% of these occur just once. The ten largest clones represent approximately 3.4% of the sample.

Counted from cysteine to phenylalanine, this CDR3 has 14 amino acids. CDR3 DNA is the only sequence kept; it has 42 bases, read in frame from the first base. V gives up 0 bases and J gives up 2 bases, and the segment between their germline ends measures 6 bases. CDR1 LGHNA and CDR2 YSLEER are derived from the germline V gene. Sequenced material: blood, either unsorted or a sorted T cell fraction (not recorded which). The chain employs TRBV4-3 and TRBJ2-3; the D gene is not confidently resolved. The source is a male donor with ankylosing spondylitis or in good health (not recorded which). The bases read TGCGCCAGCAGCCAAGACACCGCCACAGATACGCAGTATTTT. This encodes CASSQDTATDTQYF.